This T cell receptor beta chain was found in a study of shared T cell receptors in the human thymus. Trimming removed 1 base from V and 5 bases from J; junction bases left unmatched: 17. CDR1 and CDR2 (germline): SGHDT, YYEEEE. This CDR3 spans 18 amino acids. Some clones are missing from TCRdb's copy, which holds only in-frame ones; the method was immunoSEQ multiplex PCR. This sample yields roughly 710,000 clones, of which 70% to 90% are seen a single time; 0.0095% to 0.013% belongs to the top ten. The same specimen was also included in a second study, on human thymus T cells. This second study notes: Donation was from healthy Finnish infants who were having corrective surgery that addressed congenital heart defects. Thymic material originated from resections removed in the course of corrective heart surgery. Thymic TCR repertoires of unrelated people reportedly overlapped highly.

J is TRBJ2-5 and V is TRBV5-6, with 7 bases matching TRBD2. Sequencing used thymocytes. This clonotype originated in a girl under two years old with a congenital heart defect. This CDR3 is CASSLCLWSGEGRETQYF. The CDR3 DNA follows: TGTGCCAGCAGCTTGTGTCTCTGGTCCGGGGAGGGGAGGGAGACCCAGTACTTC.